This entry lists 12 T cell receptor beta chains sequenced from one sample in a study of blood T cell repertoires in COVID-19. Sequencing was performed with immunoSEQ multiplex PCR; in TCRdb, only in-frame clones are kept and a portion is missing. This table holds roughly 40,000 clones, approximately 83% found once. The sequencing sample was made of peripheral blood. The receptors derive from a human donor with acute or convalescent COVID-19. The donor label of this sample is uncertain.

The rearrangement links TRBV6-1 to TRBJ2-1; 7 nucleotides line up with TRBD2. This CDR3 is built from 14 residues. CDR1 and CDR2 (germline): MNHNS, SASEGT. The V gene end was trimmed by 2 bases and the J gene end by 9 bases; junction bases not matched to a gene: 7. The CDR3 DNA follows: TGTGCCAGCAGTGAATCGGGTGGGGGGGTTGAGCAGTTCTTC. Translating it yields CASSESGGGVEQFF.

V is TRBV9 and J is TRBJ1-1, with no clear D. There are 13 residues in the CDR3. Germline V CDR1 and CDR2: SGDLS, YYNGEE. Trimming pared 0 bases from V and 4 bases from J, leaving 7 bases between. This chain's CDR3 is CASSVAVRTEAFF. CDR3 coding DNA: TGTGCCAGCAGCGTAGCTGTGCGCACTGAAGCTTTCTTT.

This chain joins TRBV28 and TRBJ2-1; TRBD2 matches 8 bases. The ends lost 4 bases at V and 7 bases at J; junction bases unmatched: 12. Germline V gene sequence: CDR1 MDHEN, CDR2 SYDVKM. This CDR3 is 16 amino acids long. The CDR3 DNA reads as TGTGCCAGCAGTTCCCTAGCGGGCGCCGGGGGGAATGAGCAGTTCTTC. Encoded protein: CASSSLAGAGGNEQFF. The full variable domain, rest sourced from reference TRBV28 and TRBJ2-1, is DVKVTQSSRYLVKRTGEKVFLECVQDMDHENMFWYRQDPGLGLRLIYFSYDVKMKEKGDIPEGYSVSREKKERFSLILESASTNQTSMYLCASSSLAGAGGNEQFFGPGTRLTVL.

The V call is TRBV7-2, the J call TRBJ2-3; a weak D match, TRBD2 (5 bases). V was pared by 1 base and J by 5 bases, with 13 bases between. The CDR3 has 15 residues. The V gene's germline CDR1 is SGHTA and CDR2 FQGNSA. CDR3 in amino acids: CASSLGVGGGDTQYF. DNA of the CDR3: TGTGCCAGCAGCTTAGGGGTGGGCGGAGGAGATACGCAGTATTTT.

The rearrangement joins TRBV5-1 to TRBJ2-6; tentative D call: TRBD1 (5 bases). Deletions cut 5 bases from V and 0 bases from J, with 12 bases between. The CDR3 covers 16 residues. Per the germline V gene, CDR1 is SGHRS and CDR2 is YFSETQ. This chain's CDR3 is CASSWTLSSGANVLTF. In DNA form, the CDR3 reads TGCGCCAGCAGTTGGACACTATCCTCTGGGGCCAACGTCCTGACTTTC.

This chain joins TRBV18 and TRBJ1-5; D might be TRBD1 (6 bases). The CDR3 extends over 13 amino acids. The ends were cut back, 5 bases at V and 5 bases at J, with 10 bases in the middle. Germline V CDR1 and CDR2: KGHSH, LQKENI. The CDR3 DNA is TGTGCCAGCTCAGCTGGGACACATCAGCCCCAGCATTTT. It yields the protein CASSAGTHQPQHF. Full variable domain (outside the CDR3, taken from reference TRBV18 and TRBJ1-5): NAGVMQNPRHLVRRRGQEARLRCSPMKGHSHVYWYRQLPEEGLKFMVYLQKENIIDESGMPKERFSAEFPKEGPSILRIQQVVRGDSAAYFCASSAGTHQPQHFGDGTRLSIL.

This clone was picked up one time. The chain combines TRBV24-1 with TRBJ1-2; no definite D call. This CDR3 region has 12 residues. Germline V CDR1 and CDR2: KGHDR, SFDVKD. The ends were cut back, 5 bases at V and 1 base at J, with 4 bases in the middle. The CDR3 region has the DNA TGTGCCACCAGTGCAGTTAACTATGGCTACACCTTC. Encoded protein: CATSAVNYGYTF.

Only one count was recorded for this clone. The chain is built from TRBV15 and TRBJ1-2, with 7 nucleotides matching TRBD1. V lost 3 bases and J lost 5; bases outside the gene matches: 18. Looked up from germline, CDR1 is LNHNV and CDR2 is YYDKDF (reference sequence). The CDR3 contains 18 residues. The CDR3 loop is CATSRDSGTDGIDYGYTF. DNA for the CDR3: TGTGCCACCAGCAGGGACTCCGGGACAGACGGTATTGATTATGGCTACACCTTC.

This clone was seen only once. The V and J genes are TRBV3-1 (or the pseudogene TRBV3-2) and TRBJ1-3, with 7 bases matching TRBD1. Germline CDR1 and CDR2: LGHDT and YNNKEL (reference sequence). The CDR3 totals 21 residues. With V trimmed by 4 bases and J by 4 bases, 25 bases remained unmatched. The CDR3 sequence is CASSPKPSEQGPPWEGNTIYF. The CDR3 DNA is TGTGCCAGCAGCCCCAAACCATCTGAACAGGGGCCCCCGTGGGAGGGAAACACCATATATTTT.

The CDR3 DNA sequence: TGTGCCAGCAGTTTTGGGGGCCGTCCCCAGCATTTT. This translates into CASSFGGRPQHF. The J gene is TRBJ1-5, the V gene TRBV28; TRBD1 might be the D (6 bases). Germline V gene sequence: CDR1 MDHEN, CDR2 SYDVKM. This CDR3 is 12 amino acids long. The V end was cut by 3 bases, the J end by 10 bases, with 10 bases between.

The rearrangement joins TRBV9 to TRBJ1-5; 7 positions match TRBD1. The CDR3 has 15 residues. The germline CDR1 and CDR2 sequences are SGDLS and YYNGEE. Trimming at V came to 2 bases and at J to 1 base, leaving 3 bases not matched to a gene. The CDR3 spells CASSVEGASNQPQHF. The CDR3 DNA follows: TGTGCCAGCAGCGTGGAGGGGGCGAGCAATCAGCCCCAGCATTTT.

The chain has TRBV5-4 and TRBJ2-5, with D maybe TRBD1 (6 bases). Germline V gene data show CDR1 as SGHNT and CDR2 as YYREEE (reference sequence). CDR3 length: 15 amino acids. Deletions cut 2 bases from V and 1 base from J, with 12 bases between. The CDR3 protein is CASSLKQGGQETQYF. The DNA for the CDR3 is TGTGCCAGCAGCTTAAAACAGGGCGGCCAAGAGACCCAGTACTTC.